The text below deals with one T cell receptor beta chain. This CDR3 is built from 15 residues. Germline V gene sequence: CDR1 MNHNY, CDR2 SVGAGI (reference sequence). The trim removed 5 bases at V and 5 bases at J, leaving 8 bases unmatched. This sample was included in a study of shared clonotypes between healthy human individuals. Sequencing used immunoSEQ multiplex PCR; TCRdb keeps in-frame clones, though not all of them. The sample carries about 120,000 clones, roughly two thirds recorded once. Together with CD45RO+ cells, CCR7-negative CD45RA+ TemRA cells were included in CD8 memory. The V gene is TRBV6-6, the J gene TRBJ2-5; 10 bases agree with TRBD1. The receptor was isolated from a woman in her 30s in good health. The specimen sequenced was memory CD8+ T cells sorted from blood. Subset given: CD45RO+ cells pooled with CCR7-negative TemRA cells. The CDR3 here is CASSLGTGEVETQYF. As DNA, the CDR3 is TGTGCCAGCAGTCTTGGGACAGGGGAGGTGGAGACCCAGTACTTC.